The present entry profiles one T cell receptor beta chain with its context. The repertoire was sequenced with immunoSEQ multiplex PCR; TCRdb's copy has only in-frame clones and lacks some. The sample includes about 96,000 clones, approximately 84% of them seen just once. This sample is drawn from a study of OX40 agonist ivuxolimab in advanced cancers. Study summary: At 0.01 to 10 mg/kg, ivuxolimab was administered intravenously to patients every 2 weeks. From roughly 20 to 85 years was the age range, with a mean of roughly 59 years, and over 80% were male.

The V gene lost 6 bases and the J gene lost 2 bases, with 11 bases spanning the gap. Germline assignment: CDR1 SNHLY and CDR2 FYNNEI. The CDR3 loop spans 13 amino acids. The chain links TRBV2 to TRBJ2-7; weak D call: TRBD1 (5 bases). The receptor was derived from an adult with an advanced solid tumor such as melanoma, head and neck, liver or kidney cancer. This sample comprised CD4+ or CD8+ T cells sorted from blood, obtained in a trial of the OX40 agonist ivuxolimab. Here the CDR3 DNA reads TGTGCCAGCAGAGAACAGGTAGCCTACGAGCAGTACTTC. Residues: CASREQVAYEQYF.